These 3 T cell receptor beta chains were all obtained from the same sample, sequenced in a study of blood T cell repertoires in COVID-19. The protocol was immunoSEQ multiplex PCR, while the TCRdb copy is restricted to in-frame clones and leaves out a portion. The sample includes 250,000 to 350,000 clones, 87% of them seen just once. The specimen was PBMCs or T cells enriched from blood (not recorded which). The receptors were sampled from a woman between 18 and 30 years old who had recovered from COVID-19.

The CDR3 DNA is TGTGCCAGTAGTTTTTACACAGGGGTCGGTCAGCCCCAGCATTTT. It specifies CASSFYTGVGQPQHF. V usage is TRBV19 and J usage is TRBJ1-5; 7 bases line up with TRBD1. With 5 bases clipped from V and 6 bases from J, the junction kept 10 bases outside the gene matches. Germline values: CDR1 LNHDA, CDR2 SQIVND (reference sequence). The CDR3 totals 15 residues.

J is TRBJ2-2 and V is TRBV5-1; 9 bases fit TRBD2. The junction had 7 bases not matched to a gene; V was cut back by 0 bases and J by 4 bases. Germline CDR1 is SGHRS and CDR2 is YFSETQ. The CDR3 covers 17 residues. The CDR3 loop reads CASSLAGGGAGTGELFF. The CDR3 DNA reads TGCGCCAGCAGCTTGGCGGGCGGGGGGGCCGGCACCGGGGAGCTGTTTTTT.

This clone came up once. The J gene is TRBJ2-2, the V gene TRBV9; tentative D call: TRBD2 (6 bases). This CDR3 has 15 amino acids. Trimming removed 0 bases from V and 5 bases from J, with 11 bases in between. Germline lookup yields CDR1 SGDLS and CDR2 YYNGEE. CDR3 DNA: TGTGCCAGCAGCGTAGGCGGGATAGGAACCGGGGAGCTGTTTTTT. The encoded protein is CASSVGGIGTGELFF.